This T cell receptor beta chain was found in a study of T cells in localized non-small cell lung cancer. Sequencing used immunoSEQ multiplex PCR; TCRdb keeps in-frame clones, though not all of them. This table has roughly 19,000 clones, 65% to 90% appearing once. Overall study findings and caveats: Analysis by sequencing included only one tumor region, so heterogeneity remains possible. When the top 100 tumor clones were examined, a median around 50 of them also appeared in the adjacent lung, which was paired and uninvolved. Uninvolved adjacent lung, not tumor, had the highest T cell clonality. Blood T cell density predicted longer survival; adjacent-lung clonality, shorter.

In regard to this clone: Its antigen is as yet unknown.

V was cut by 1 base and J by 3 bases, with 10 bases left in between. Germline V gene lookup returns CDR1 SGHDN and CDR2 FVKESK. The CDR3 consists of 15 residues. The sequence was obtained from a man aged 35-75 years with stage I lung adenocarcinoma. V gene TRBV14 combines with J gene TRBJ2-1, with D perhaps matching TRBD1 or TRBD2 (5 bases each). The specimen was peripheral blood, collected before any cancer treatment. The CDR3 spells CASSQAGTIYNEQFF. The DNA of the CDR3 is TGTGCCAGCAGCCAAGCGGGGACGATCTACAATGAGCAGTTCTTC.